This T cell receptor beta chain was sequenced for a study of technical replicates of blood from a handful of donors. This table comes from immunoSEQ multiplex PCR, and its TCRdb copy is limited to in-frame clones, with some not included. The repertoire holds tens of thousands of clones, with 95% to 96% as singletons. Looked up from germline, CDR1 is SGHVS and CDR2 is FQNEAQ. The CDR3 totals 14 residues. V trimming: 2 bases; J trimming: 8 bases; junction bases outside the gene matches: 5. V and J are TRBV7-8 and TRBJ1-4; 7 positions agree with TRBD1. Sequencing was performed on T cells isolated from PBMCs. The receptor comes from a human donor in good health. The CDR3: CASSLRGPGEKLFF. The CDR3 DNA reads as TGTGCCAGCAGCTTAAGGGGGCCCGGGGAAAAACTGTTTTTT.